One and the same sample provided the 18 T cell receptor beta chains below, sequenced in a study of CD8 T cells in Susac syndrome. A quantity of about 0.45 to 1 ug RNA underwent reverse transcription using random hexamers. TCRdb re-derived calls from the immunoSEQ multiplex PCR reads in MiXCR, one entry per CDR3 protein. The sample holds around 200,000 distinct CDR3 sequences, about 94% seen once. The specimen was CD4+ T cells from PBMCs. These receptors all stem from a human donor with Susac syndrome.

CDR3 in amino acids: CASSPGRFWNTIYF. CDR3 coding DNA: TGTGCCAGCAGCCCCGGGAGGTTTTGGAACACCATATATTTT. V is TRBV5-6 and J is TRBJ1-3; no clear D gene. V was clipped by 4 bases and J by 7 bases, with 15 bases between them. Germline V gives CDR1 SGHDT, CDR2 YYEEEE. The CDR3 totals 14 residues.

V gene TRBV29-1 combines with J gene TRBJ2-1; TRBD2 is a possible D gene (7 bases). Trimming pared 5 bases from V and 2 bases from J, leaving 16 bases between. This CDR3 is built from 15 residues. In germline, CDR1 is SQVTM, CDR2 ANQGSEA. The CDR3 sequence: CSVYGGATPYNEQFF. The CDR3 DNA follows: TGCAGCGTTTATGGGGGGGCGACCCCCTACAATGAGCAGTTCTTC.

Comments on this clonotype: The CDR3 does not close with the conserved phenylalanine or tryptophan, likely indicating a read error. V is TRBV30 and J is TRBJ2-7; no firm D call. Between the trimmed V and J ends, which lost 5 bases and 1 base, there was a span of 9 bases. CDR1 and CDR2 (germline): GTSNPN, SVGIG (reference sequence). This CDR3 contains 12 residues. The CDR3 coding sequence is TGTGCCTGGGCCCCACTTTCCTACGAGCAGTACATC. Protein: CAWAPLSYEQYI.

The V and J genes are TRBV20-1 and TRBJ2-7, with D maybe TRBD2 (7 bases). V lost 0 bases, J lost 3 bases, and 18 bases lay in between. The length of the CDR3 is 16 residues. CDR1 and CDR2 from the germline V gene are DFQATT and SNEGSKA (reference sequence). The CDR3, as DNA: TGCAGTGCTAGAGATCCCTGGGGGGGACACGACTACGAGCAGTACTTC. This sequence encodes CSARDPWGGHDYEQYF.

This clonotype is a singleton in its sample. The chain employs TRBV21-1 and TRBJ2-1; the table's D call of TRBD1 was not tested on the DNA. TRBV21-1 is annotated as a pseudogene. The CDR3 loop spans 15 amino acids. For the CDR3, the DNA is TGTGCCAGCAGCAAAAGACAGGGGGCGGCGAATGAGCAGTTCTTC. Its translation: CASSKRQGAANEQFF.

The chain joins TRBV4-3 to TRBJ1-5; 7 nucleotides line up with TRBD1. CDR1 and CDR2 (germline): LGHNA, YSLEER. The V segment lost 0 bases and the J segment 6 bases; nucleotides outside the gene matches: 5. This CDR3 spans 15 amino acids. Written as DNA, the CDR3 is TGCGCCAGCAGCCAAGATCCCCAGGGGGTTCAGCCCCAGCATTTT. Protein: CASSQDPQGVQPQHF.

V and J are TRBV30 and TRBJ2-5; unclear D gene. CDR3 length equals 13 residues. Germline CDR1 reads GTSNPN; CDR2 reads SVGIG (reference sequence). Trimming took 0 bases from V and 4 from J, leaving 9 bases between them. Here the CDR3 reads CAWSVQSGETQYF. The DNA for the CDR3 is TGTGCCTGGAGTGTACAAAGTGGAGAGACCCAGTACTTC.

This chain connects TRBV9 to TRBJ2-2; no reliable D call. CDR1 is SGDLS and CDR2 is YYNGEE in the germline V gene. V was clipped by 0 bases and J by 7 bases, with 10 bases between them. CDR3 length: 14 amino acids. CDR3 residues: CASSVVSGGGELFF. CDR3 DNA: TGTGCCAGCAGCGTAGTATCGGGTGGCGGGGAGCTGTTTTTT.

This chain links TRBV29-1 with TRBJ2-7; 7 bases align to TRBD1. The trim removed 7 bases at V and 2 bases at J, leaving 8 bases unmatched. The CDR3 extends over 13 amino acids. The V gene's germline CDR1 is SQVTM and CDR2 ANQGSEA. This chain's CDR3 is CSAGAGGTYEQYF. CDR3 nucleotide sequence: TGCAGCGCTGGGGCAGGGGGAACCTACGAGCAGTACTTC.

The genes are TRBV3-1 and TRBJ1-6; the D gene is possibly TRBD1 (6 bases). The CDR3 loop spans 13 amino acids. V lost 4 bases and J 16 bases, leaving 17 bases between the germline ends. Germline V gene sequence: CDR1 LGHDT, CDR2 YNNKEL (reference sequence). The CDR3, as DNA: TGTGCCAGCAGCCCGTTCTCGGGACAAAGACTCCACTTT. Its protein product is CASSPFSGQRLHF.

The V and J genes are TRBV3-1 and TRBJ2-2; D gene uncertain. The CDR3 contains 10 residues. Germline CDR1 is LGHDT and CDR2 is YNNKEL (reference sequence). V lost 6 bases, J lost 7 bases, and 3 bases lay in between. This chain's CDR3 is CASSDGELFF. The DNA of the CDR3 is TGTGCCAGCAGTGACGGGGAGCTGTTTTTT.

CDR3 coding DNA: TGCAGCGTTGCTCCGTCGGGGACAGCGAACACTGAAGCTTTCTTT. As protein: CSVAPSGTANTEAFF. The chain recombines TRBV29-1 with TRBJ1-1; 7 nucleotides line up with TRBD1. V lost 4 bases to trimming and J lost 1 base; unmatched junction nucleotides: 9. The CDR3 sequence is 15 residues long. Germline V CDR1 and CDR2: SQVTM, ANQGSEA.

The chain employs TRBV30 and TRBJ2-7, with 7 bases matching TRBD1. The CDR3 extends over 15 amino acids. Germline V gene lookup returns CDR1 GTSNPN and CDR2 SVGIG (reference sequence). Unmatched junction bases numbered 9, after V lost 4 bases and J lost 0 bases. CDR3 protein: CAWTRDSVSSYEQYF. The CDR3, as DNA: TGTGCCTGGACCCGGGACAGTGTGAGCTCCTACGAGCAGTACTTC.

The V gene is TRBV12-3 or TRBV12-4, the J gene TRBJ1-6; 10 nucleotides match TRBD1. This CDR3 comprises 14 residues. V lost 5 bases and J lost 9; bases outside the gene matches: 4. This CDR3 is CASSQTGGRSPLHF. In DNA, the CDR3 is TGTGCCAGCAGTCAGACAGGGGGCCGTTCACCCCTCCACTTT.

The V and J genes are TRBV2 and TRBJ2-2; D is unclear. The CDR3 has 13 residues. Germline CDR1 SNHLY, CDR2 FYNNEI. V lost 7 bases and J 6 bases, leaving 12 bases between the germline ends. The CDR3 is CASIVYGAGELFF. CDR3 bases: TGTGCCAGCATCGTGTATGGCGCCGGGGAGCTGTTTTTT.

The chain couples TRBV12-3 or TRBV12-4 to TRBJ2-1; D is perhaps TRBD1 (6 bases). V was cut by 3 bases and J by 2 bases, with 14 bases left in between. The length of the CDR3 is 16 residues. Here the CDR3 DNA reads TGTGCCAGCAGTTTTTTTAGGGGGTCTCCCTACAATGAGCAGTTCTTC. It yields the protein CASSFFRGSPYNEQFF.

The chain couples TRBV28 to TRBJ1-5; D is unclear. V lost 8 bases and J lost 7, with 12 bases in between. Germline lookup yields CDR1 MDHEN and CDR2 SYDVKM. The CDR3 has 12 residues. The CDR3 DNA reads as TGTGCCAGCGAGGACGGACGGCAGCCCCAGCATTTT. Protein product: CASEDGRQPQHF.

The chain links TRBV7-3 to TRBJ2-6, with D possibly matching TRBD2 (5 bases). Trimming took off 6 bases at V and 4 bases at J, with 7 bases between the two ends. The CDR3 has 13 amino acids. Germline V CDR1 and CDR2: SGHTA, FQGTGA. The CDR3 sequence: CASREAGANVLTF. CDR3 in DNA: TGTGCCAGCAGGGAGGCCGGGGCCAACGTCCTGACTTTC.